This T cell receptor beta chain was observed in a study of CD8+CD57+ T cells in acquired aplastic anemia. Study-level information: 3.2 ug was the average amount of DNA from sorted CD4+ and CD8+ cells. General study points: Roughly 30 CD8+ CDR3 sequences occurred in both the patients and the controls.

In regard to this clonotype: Its antigen is unidentified. One base away lies a much larger clone, so this may be a sequencing read error.

Before being chosen for sequencing, patients had shown CD8+CD57+ cell expansion by flow cytometry. Each patient had severe acquired aplastic anemia. Untreated patients provided the blood samples, with no therapy given before sampling. The template for TCR beta VDJ and CDR3 sequence profiling was genomic DNA. A single record per CDR3 protein comes from TCRdb applying MiXCR to the reads. The sample contains 150,000 to 200,000 distinct CDR3 sequences, roughly 50% of which appear only once. This TCR was sampled from a human donor with aplastic anemia. The sample consisted of sorted CD4+, CD8+, or CD8+CD57+ T cells (not recorded which) from PBMCs.

In nucleotides, the CDR3 is TGTGCCAGCAGCTCTCCCTCACGGAGCACTGGAGCTTTCTTT. This codes for CASSSPSRSTGAFF. V and J are TRBV13 and TRBJ1-1; D gene unclear. The length of the CDR3 is 14 residues. The germline V gene encodes CDR1 PRHDT and CDR2 FYEKMQ (reference sequence).